This is a list of T cell receptor beta chains from one sample in a study of control samples from healthy donors and cancer patients. The method was immunoSEQ multiplex PCR; TCRdb's version includes in-frame clones alone and lacks a portion of them. The top ten hold around a tenth of the sample, which has 85,000 to 95,000 clones, roughly 78% seen once. The sequenced sample consisted of blood. All receptors derive from a woman in her sixties in good health. Both conserved end residues are part of each CDR3. A D gene is named only where the DNA matches it firmly. Rows may omit the clone size; those that give it use once, few, many or a size class.

clone size	D gene	V gene	J gene	CDR3 protein	CDR3 DNA
.	.	TRBV14	TRBJ1-6	CASSQGSGFGSPLHF	TGTGCCAGCAGCCAAGGATCAGGGTTTGGCTCACCCCTCCACTTT
.	.	TRBV6-5	TRBJ1-2	CASSYSQTDTYGYTF	TGTGCCAGCAGTTACTCACAGACAGACACATATGGCTACACCTTC
.	.	TRBV28	TRBJ1-1	CASRSLGTTPRNTEAFF	TGTGCCAGCAGATCATTAGGGACGACCCCAAGGAACACTGAAGCTTTCTTT
once	.	TRBV2	TRBJ2-2	CASSEGVLNTGELFF	TGTGCCAGCAGTGAAGGGGTTTTGAACACCGGGGAGCTGTTTTTT
.	TRBD1	TRBV18	TRBJ1-1	CASSPRDSNTEAFF	TGTGCCAGCTCACCAAGGGACAGCAACACTGAAGCTTTCTTT
.	.	TRBV6-5	TRBJ1-5	CASSPIQGYNQPQHF	TGTGCCAGCAGTCCCATACAGGGTTACAATCAGCCCCAGCATTTT
.	TRBD2	TRBV28	TRBJ2-2	CASSLGLAGYTGELFF	TGTGCCAGCAGTTTGGGACTAGCGGGTTACACCGGGGAGCTGTTTTTT
.	.	TRBV5-5	TRBJ1-2	CASSLFGEGNYGYTF	TGTGCCAGCAGCTTGTTTGGGGAGGGTAACTATGGCTACACCTTC
few	.	TRBV7-2	TRBJ2-5	CASSPPSTSLTKTQYF	TGTGCCAGCAGCCCCCCCTCGACCAGTCTGACGAAGACCCAGTACTTC
few	TRBD1	TRBV4-1	TRBJ2-1	CASSSGTGNYNEQFF	TGCGCCAGCAGCTCCGGGACAGGGAATTACAATGAGCAGTTCTTC
.	TRBD1	TRBV6-5	TRBJ1-2	CASRSGQGGDGYTF	TGTGCCAGCAGATCCGGACAGGGCGGGGATGGCTACACCTTC
.	.	TRBV6-5	TRBJ1-4	CASSYDRLGTEKLFF	TGTGCCAGCAGTTACGACAGGCTCGGGACTGAAAAACTGTTTTTT
once	.	TRBV4-3	TRBJ2-7	CASSQGELTSYEQYF	TGCGCCAGCAGCCAAGGGGAACTTACAAGCTACGAGCAGTACTTC
once	.	TRBV11-2	TRBJ2-5	CASSLKVWSGETQYF	TGTGCCAGCAGCTTAAAGGTCTGGTCCGGGGAGACCCAGTACTTC
once	TRBD1	TRBV10-3	TRBJ1-5	CAISGQGGNQPQHF	TGTGCCATCAGTGGACAGGGCGGCAATCAGCCCCAGCATTTT